This paragraph covers one TCR beta chain sequence. Treatment denoted: 15 Gy SBRT to primary tumor, nephrectomy 4 weeks later. This sample was taken from a study of radiation and T cells in renal cell carcinoma. The germline V gene has CDR1 SGHDT and CDR2 YYEEEE. The CDR3 sequence is 19 residues long. V trimming: 3 bases; J trimming: 1 base; junction bases outside the gene matches: 15. Repertoires were generated with immunoSEQ multiplex PCR, while TCRdb's copy carries only in-frame clones and drops some. The sample contains around 15,000 clones, roughly 50% of which appear only once. The rearrangement joins TRBV5-6 to TRBJ2-7, with 11 bases identical to TRBD2. The receptor was derived from a woman aged 55 to 70 with renal cell carcinoma. This specimen was tumor tissue, taken from a patient whose treatment included radiotherapy and nephrectomy. For the CDR3, the DNA is TGTGCCAGCAGCTCGCTTCAAGGAACCGTAGCGGGGGGGTCCTACGAGCAGTACTTC. Translating gives CASSSLQGTVAGGSYEQYF. The full variable domain, in which reference TRBV5-6 and TRBJ2-7 provide the parts outside the CDR3, is DAGVTQSPTHLIKTRGQQVTLRCSPKSGHDTVSWYQQALGQGPQFIFQYYEEEERQRGNFPDRFSGHQFPNYSSELNVNALLLGDSALYLCASSSLQGTVAGGSYEQYFGPGTRLTVT.